The rows below give T cell receptor beta chains drawn from one sample of a study of naive and memory T cell subsets. TCRdb itself ran the UMI-ligation and nested PCR reads through MiXCR, one entry per CDR3 protein. The data hold around 40,000 distinct CDR3 sequences, with 10% to 15% observed a single time. Material: effector memory CD4+ T cells from blood. The origin of the receptors is a human donor in good health. CDR3s include the opening cysteine and the closing phenylalanine or tryptophan.

j_gene: TRBJ2-1; v_gene: TRBV7-9; CDR3aa: CASSSLPGLAAGSDEQFF
j_gene: TRBJ1-6; v_gene: TRBV2; CDR3aa: CASSYRVSPLHF
j_gene: TRBJ2-1; v_gene: TRBV7-9; CDR3aa: CASSFSAGYNEQFF
j_gene: TRBJ2-5; v_gene: TRBV7-9; CDR3aa: CASSRSWEETQYF
j_gene: TRBJ2-5; v_gene: TRBV6-6; CDR3aa: CASRNRGDQETQYF
j_gene: TRBJ2-1; v_gene: TRBV27; CDR3aa: CASSLWTSSGEQFF
j_gene: TRBJ2-1; v_gene: TRBV20-1; CDR3aa: CSARAVAGGDNEQFF
j_gene: TRBJ1-2; v_gene: TRBV19; CDR3aa: CASMEGGLNYGYTF
j_gene: TRBJ1-1; v_gene: TRBV7-2; CDR3aa: CASSLVLTTGEAFF
j_gene: TRBJ2-1; v_gene: TRBV12-3/TRBV12-4; CDR3aa: CASLAGSSYNEQFF
j_gene: TRBJ2-3; v_gene: TRBV6-6; CDR3aa: CASSNAAGYTDTQYF
j_gene: TRBJ2-5; v_gene: TRBV24-1; CDR3aa: CATSDPTSGMETQYF
j_gene: TRBJ1-5; v_gene: TRBV7-9; CDR3aa: CASRRPGGPQHF
j_gene: TRBJ2-5; v_gene: TRBV30; CDR3aa: CAWSVGGTETQYF
j_gene: TRBJ2-1; v_gene: TRBV19; CDR3aa: CASSPPPAQFF
j_gene: TRBJ2-1; v_gene: TRBV30; CDR3aa: CAWSTRNEQFF
j_gene: TRBJ2-7; v_gene: TRBV28; CDR3aa: CASSTGRQAGYEQYF
j_gene: TRBJ1-2; v_gene: TRBV12-3/TRBV12-4; CDR3aa: CASSFWRSDYGYTF
j_gene: TRBJ2-1; v_gene: TRBV5-1; CDR3aa: CASSLVRRELSNEQFF
j_gene: TRBJ2-7; v_gene: TRBV27; CDR3aa: CASRGGRGWDEQYF
j_gene: TRBJ2-1; v_gene: TRBV2; CDR3aa: CASSEMRQNNEQFF
j_gene: TRBJ2-1; v_gene: TRBV24-1; CDR3aa: CATSDPGLAGGNEQFF
j_gene: TRBJ2-3; v_gene: TRBV20-1; CDR3aa: CSAAVPGGTDTQYF
j_gene: TRBJ1-1; v_gene: TRBV2; CDR3aa: CASRAPWTRKTRDTEAFF
j_gene: TRBJ2-5; v_gene: TRBV29-1; CDR3aa: CSVETPGRRETQYF
j_gene: TRBJ1-4; v_gene: TRBV18; CDR3aa: CASSSRLTGGANEKLFF
j_gene: TRBJ2-3; v_gene: TRBV6-6; CDR3aa: CASTLQGVIKDTQYF
j_gene: TRBJ2-4; v_gene: TRBV5-1; CDR3aa: CASRTSPGANDPLAKNIQYF
j_gene: TRBJ2-7; v_gene: TRBV7-2; CDR3aa: CASSPVAVPYYEQYF
j_gene: TRBJ2-5; v_gene: TRBV12-3/TRBV12-4; CDR3aa: CASSRQVLYQETQYF
j_gene: TRBJ2-5; v_gene: TRBV28; CDR3aa: CASSDFPGMETQYF
j_gene: TRBJ2-1; v_gene: TRBV5-1; CDR3aa: CASSWGTSGINEQFF
j_gene: TRBJ2-1; v_gene: TRBV28; CDR3aa: CASSTGVRTGYNEQFF
j_gene: TRBJ2-1; v_gene: TRBV12-5; CDR3aa: CASGFNTGRRFF
j_gene: TRBJ1-3; v_gene: TRBV13; CDR3aa: CASSFSSSGNTIYF
j_gene: TRBJ2-5; v_gene: TRBV24-1; CDR3aa: CATSDPGLAGAQTQYF
j_gene: TRBJ2-5; v_gene: TRBV27; CDR3aa: CASSNRGGQETQYF
j_gene: TRBJ2-2; v_gene: TRBV12-3/TRBV12-4; CDR3aa: CASSPGATGELFF
j_gene: TRBJ2-1; v_gene: TRBV6-2/TRBV6-3; CDR3aa: CASSPGRGFDGNEQFF
j_gene: TRBJ2-7; v_gene: TRBV14; CDR3aa: CASSQVNRGGYEQYF
j_gene: TRBJ2-5; v_gene: TRBV7-2; CDR3aa: CASSLAGSVKTQYF
j_gene: TRBJ1-6; v_gene: TRBV11-2; CDR3aa: CASSLTQYNSPLHF
j_gene: TRBJ2-5; v_gene: TRBV20-1; CDR3aa: CSATGSSAGGHQETQYF
j_gene: TRBJ2-5; v_gene: TRBV7-2; CDR3aa: CASSGDSPRETQYF
j_gene: TRBJ2-3; v_gene: TRBV11-2; CDR3aa: CASSPRKGTDTQYF
j_gene: TRBJ2-7; v_gene: TRBV7-8; CDR3aa: CASSHSGTSYEQYF
j_gene: TRBJ1-4; v_gene: TRBV12-3/TRBV12-4; CDR3aa: CASSGRGETNEKLFF
j_gene: TRBJ2-3; v_gene: TRBV24-1; CDR3aa: CATSGGRGTDTQYF
j_gene: TRBJ2-1; v_gene: TRBV10-3; CDR3aa: CAISESFLISYNEQFF
j_gene: TRBJ2-5; v_gene: TRBV7-3; CDR3aa: CASSPGQEETQYF
j_gene: TRBJ2-2; v_gene: TRBV20-1; CDR3aa: CSARDQGPSNTGELFF
j_gene: TRBJ2-1; v_gene: TRBV20-1; CDR3aa: CSAPPEGGGTYNEQFF
j_gene: TRBJ2-5; v_gene: TRBV6-1; CDR3aa: CASSRDRGETQYF
j_gene: TRBJ1-1; v_gene: TRBV7-9; CDR3aa: CASSRWGQGAKNTEAFF